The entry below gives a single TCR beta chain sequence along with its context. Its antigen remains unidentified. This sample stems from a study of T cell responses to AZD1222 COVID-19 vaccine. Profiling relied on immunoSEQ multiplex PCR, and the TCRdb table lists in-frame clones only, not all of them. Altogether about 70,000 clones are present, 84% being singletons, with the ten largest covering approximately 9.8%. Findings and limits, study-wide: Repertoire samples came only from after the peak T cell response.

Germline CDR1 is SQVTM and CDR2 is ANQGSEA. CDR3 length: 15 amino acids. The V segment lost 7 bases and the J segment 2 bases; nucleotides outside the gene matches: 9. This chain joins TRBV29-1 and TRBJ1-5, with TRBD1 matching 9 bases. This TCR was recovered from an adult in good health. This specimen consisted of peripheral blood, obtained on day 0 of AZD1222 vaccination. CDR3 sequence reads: CSAARTGERNQPQHF. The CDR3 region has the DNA TGCAGCGCCGCACGGACAGGGGAACGCAATCAGCCCCAGCATTTT.